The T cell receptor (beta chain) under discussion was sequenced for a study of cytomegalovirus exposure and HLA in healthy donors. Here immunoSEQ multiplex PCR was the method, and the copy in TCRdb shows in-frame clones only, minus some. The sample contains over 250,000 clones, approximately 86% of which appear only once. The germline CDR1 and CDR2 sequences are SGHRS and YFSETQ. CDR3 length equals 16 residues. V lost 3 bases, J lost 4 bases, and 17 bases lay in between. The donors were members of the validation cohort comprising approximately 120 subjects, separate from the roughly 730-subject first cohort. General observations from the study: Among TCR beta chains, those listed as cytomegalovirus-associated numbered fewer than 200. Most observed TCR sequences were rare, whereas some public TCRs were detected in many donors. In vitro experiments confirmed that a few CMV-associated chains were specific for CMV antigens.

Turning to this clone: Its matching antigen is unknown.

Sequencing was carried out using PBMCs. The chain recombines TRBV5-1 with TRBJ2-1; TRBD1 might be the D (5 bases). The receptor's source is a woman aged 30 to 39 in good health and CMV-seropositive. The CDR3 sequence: CASSSGFLGIYNEQFF. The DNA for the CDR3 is TGCGCCAGCAGCTCAGGGTTTTTGGGGATATACAATGAGCAGTTCTTC.